This T cell receptor beta chain was documented in a study of blood T cell repertoires in COVID-19. Overall study context: Acute-phase and convalescent COVID-19 samples originated in the United States, Italy and Spain. The analysed material was cDNA or gDNA that came from T cells, B-cell-depleted T cells, or PBMCs.

Repertoires were generated with immunoSEQ multiplex PCR, while TCRdb's copy carries only in-frame clones and drops some. The sample yields over 250,000 clones, roughly 88% seen once. Germline lookup yields CDR1 MNHNY and CDR2 SVGAGI (reference sequence). J gave up 7 bases and V 6 bases, and 7 bases lay outside the gene matches. The CDR3 spans 15 residues. This sequence joins TRBV6-6 and TRBJ1-4; 11 bases map to TRBD1. Sequencing used peripheral blood. The sequence was collected from a woman between 65 and 79 years old with acute or convalescent COVID-19. The CDR3 DNA is TGTGCCAGCAGCCGCCCGGACAGGGGGCGTGAAAAACTGTTTTTT. It yields the protein CASSRPDRGREKLFF.